The 24 T cell receptor beta chains in this list originate from one sample, sequenced in a study of long-term antiretroviral therapy in people with HIV. immunoSEQ v3.0 was run at survey level. Here immunoSEQ multiplex PCR was the method, and the copy in TCRdb shows in-frame clones only, minus some. The sample records tens of thousands of clones, about 96% being singletons. This specimen consisted of unsorted PBMCs, obtained 6.9 years after starting antiretroviral therapy. The receptors shown here come from a man aged 30 to 39 with HIV.

V and J are TRBV28 and TRBJ2-7, with D possibly TRBD2 on 6 matching bases. CDR1 MDHEN and CDR2 SYDVKM come from the germline V gene. This CDR3 has 15 amino acids. V shed 5 bases and J shed 5 bases, with 19 bases lying between them. CDR3 DNA: TGTGCCAGCAGTATTAACCGGGGGAGAGGGGACGAGCAGTACTTC. It specifies CASSINRGRGDEQYF.

The genes are TRBV9 and TRBJ1-1; D unclear. CDR1 is SGDLS and CDR2 is YYNGEE in the germline V gene. The CDR3 has 15 residues. Trimming cost V 0 bases and J 1 base, with 10 bases left between them. The CDR3 DNA follows: TGTGCCAGCAGCGTAGATGATGTGGAGAACACTGAAGCTTTCTTT. Its translation is CASSVDDVENTEAFF.

The chain links TRBV27 to TRBJ1-2, with a possible D match to TRBD1 (6 bases). V shed 5 bases and J shed 3 bases, with 19 bases lying between them. The germline CDR1 and CDR2 sequences are MNHEY and SMNVEV (reference sequence). The CDR3 contains 16 residues. Here the CDR3 DNA reads TGTGCCAGCAGTCAGGGCGGGACAATGTCCTACTATGGCTACACCTTC. It encodes CASSQGGTMSYYGYTF.

The CDR3 loop reads CASSLPDRGGEQYF. CDR3 bases: TGTGCCAGCAGCCTGCCGGACAGGGGGGGAGAGCAGTACTTC. The V and J genes are TRBV13 and TRBJ2-7; 10 bases agree with TRBD1. Germline V lookup: CDR1 PRHDT, CDR2 FYEKMQ (reference sequence). CDR3 length equals 14 residues. V shed 5 bases and J 7 bases; nucleotides not matched to a gene: 8.

This clone occurred once. The V gene is TRBV21-1, the J gene TRBJ2-5; TRBD1, as called in the table, went unchecked against the DNA. TRBV21-1 is an annotated pseudogene. This CDR3 comprises 16 residues. The CDR3 coding sequence is TGTGCCAGCAGCGCCGCGACAGGATATTCGGGAGAGACCCAGTACTTC. Translation: CASSAATGYSGETQYF.

This clone was seen only once. The chain has TRBV7-3 and TRBJ2-2; a possible D gene is TRBD1 (5 bases). V was shortened by 0 bases and J by 3 bases, with 8 bases between the two germline ends. Germline CDR1 SGHTA, CDR2 FQGTGA. The CDR3 sequence is 15 residues long. The CDR3 spells CASSLTPTDTGELFF. CDR3 coding DNA: TGTGCCAGCAGCTTAACCCCGACAGACACCGGGGAGCTGTTTTTT.

The J gene is TRBJ2-7, the V gene TRBV27, with D maybe TRBD2 (5 bases). The ends were cut back, 5 bases at V and 4 bases at J, with 21 bases in the middle. The CDR3 is made up of 16 amino acids. CDR1 is MNHEY, CDR2 SMNVEV, per germline (reference sequence). The CDR3 reads CASSMAWTDFAYEQYF. The CDR3 DNA reads as TGTGCCAGCAGTATGGCCTGGACTGACTTTGCGTACGAGCAGTACTTC.

V and J are TRBV9 and TRBJ2-1, with TRBD1 as a possible D gene (6 bases). This CDR3 has 21 residues. The germline CDR1 and CDR2 sequences are SGDLS and YYNGEE. V was pared by 10 bases and J by 0 bases, with 35 bases between. CDR3 nucleotides: TGTGCCGGGTACGCCCGGGCTGGCAGGGGTCCCTCTTTGAGCTCCTACAATGAGCAGTTCTTC. Translated, it gives CAGYARAGRGPSLSSYNEQFF.

The rearrangement links TRBV6-5 to TRBJ1-1; D not certain. Germline lookup yields CDR1 MNHEY and CDR2 SVGAGI. This CDR3 comprises 13 residues. The V gene lost 3 bases and the J gene lost 7 bases, with 12 bases spanning the gap. CDR3 in DNA: TGTGCCAGCAGTTATACGGGTGCGGGTGAAGCTTTCTTT. Its protein is CASSYTGAGEAFF.

V gene TRBV19 combines with J gene TRBJ2-7; D may be TRBD1 or TRBD2 (5 bases each). Germline values: CDR1 LNHDA, CDR2 SQIVND (reference sequence). This CDR3 contains 16 residues. The germline V and J ends were trimmed by 4 bases and 5 bases, with 21 bases remaining between them. This CDR3 reads CASSKVWGRVRNEQYF. DNA for the CDR3: TGTGCCAGTAGTAAAGTATGGGGGAGAGTTCGCAACGAGCAGTACTTC.

This clone was seen just once. CDR3 sequence reads: CASSQDGQGSWETQYF. CDR3 nucleotides: TGTGCCAGCAGCCAAGACGGACAGGGGAGTTGGGAGACCCAGTACTTC. The rearrangement uses TRBV4-2 and TRBJ2-5; 9 bases are a match to TRBD1. Per germline, CDR1 LGHNA and CDR2 YNFKEQ. The CDR3 is 16 residues long. The V gene end was trimmed by 0 bases and the J gene end by 5 bases; junction bases not matched to a gene: 7.

The rearrangement uses TRBV15 and TRBJ2-1; D gene uncertain. The germline V gene encodes CDR1 LNHNV and CDR2 YYDKDF (reference sequence). The V end lost 1 base, the J end lost 3 bases, and 13 bases lay between the germline ends. The CDR3 has 16 amino acids. In nucleotides, the CDR3 is TGTGCCACCAGCAGAGGTGGCGTAGACGGCTACAATGAGCAGTTCTTC. It specifies CATSRGGVDGYNEQFF.

The rearrangement links TRBV30 to TRBJ2-1, with D tentatively TRBD1 or TRBD2 (5 bases each). The ends were cut back, 5 bases at V and 7 bases at J, with 15 bases in the middle. This CDR3 spans 13 amino acids. Germline values: CDR1 GTSNPN, CDR2 SVGIG (reference sequence). CDR3 nucleotides: TGTGCCTGGGAACTTCCGGGGCTGAATGAGCAGTTCTTC. Protein: CAWELPGLNEQFF. The full variable domain, completed using reference TRBV30 and TRBJ2-1, is SQTIHQWPATLVQPVGSPLSLECTVEGTSNPNLYWYRQAAGRGLQLLFYSVGIGQISSEVPQNLSASRPQDRQFILSSKKLLLSDSGFYLCAWELPGLNEQFFGPGTRLTVL.

The chain joins TRBV19 to TRBJ2-3; the match to TRBD1 covers 8 bases. Germline V gene sequence: CDR1 LNHDA, CDR2 SQIVND (reference sequence). This CDR3 is built from 17 residues. V lost 4 bases and J lost 1; bases outside the gene matches: 10. The DNA for the CDR3 is TGTGCCAGTAGTACGCCACCCAGGGGGCGCGGCACAGATACGCAGTATTTT. Amino acid sequence: CASSTPPRGRGTDTQYF.

The chain has TRBV7-9 and TRBJ2-2; 9 nucleotides line up with TRBD2. Per germline, CDR1 SEHNR and CDR2 FQNEAQ (reference sequence). The CDR3 length is 17 residues. CDR3 bases: TGTGCTATCCCTGGGACTAGCAGATGGGTGAACACCGGGGAGCTGTTTTTT. Its protein is CAIPGTSRWVNTGELFF.

The chain is built from TRBV7-9 and TRBJ2-5; D gene unclear. The CDR3 length is 14 residues. Trimming shortened V by 4 bases and J by 1 base, and 10 bases separated the two germline ends. Germline loops: CDR1 SEHNR, CDR2 FQNEAQ (reference sequence). DNA for the CDR3: TGTGCCAGCAGCTATACGGTATCCCAAGAGACCCAGTACTTC. The encoded protein is CASSYTVSQETQYF.

The CDR3 region has the DNA TGTGCCAGCAGCTCCCAGGGAGGACTGTTTTTT. Its translation: CASSSQGGLFF. The V call is TRBV7-9, the J call TRBJ1-4; weak D call: TRBD1 (5 bases). This CDR3 has 11 residues. The ends were cut back, 4 bases at V and 13 bases at J, with 10 bases in the middle. Germline V gives CDR1 SEHNR, CDR2 FQNEAQ (reference sequence).

The chain recombines TRBV29-1 with TRBJ1-3; maybe TRBD1 (6 bases). The CDR3 has 12 amino acids. V lost 7 bases to trimming and J lost 2 bases, with 9 bases between them. Germline loops: CDR1 SQVTM, CDR2 ANQGSEA. The DNA for the CDR3 is TGCAGCGCGCAGGGGACTGGAAACACCATATATTTT. Amino acids: CSAQGTGNTIYF.

V gene TRBV7-2 combines with J gene TRBJ2-7, with D hard to call. The ends were cut back, 7 bases at V and 2 bases at J, with 9 bases in the middle. Germline-derived CDR1 and CDR2 are SGHTA and FQGNSA. The CDR3 contains 12 residues. The CDR3 region is CASTSTPYEQYF. CDR3 nucleotide sequence: TGTGCCAGCACCTCAACCCCCTACGAGCAGTACTTC.

This chain uses TRBV5-4 with TRBJ1-1, with D uncertain. Germline CDR1 SGHNT, CDR2 YYREEE (reference sequence). V gave up 0 bases and J gave up 1 base, with 7 bases separating them. The CDR3 is 14 amino acids. CDR3 bases: TGTGCCAGCAGCTTGGACGGGCGGAACACTGAAGCTTTCTTT. Translated, it gives CASSLDGRNTEAFF.

CDR3 sequence: CASSPRGRPPLHF. The CDR3 DNA follows: TGTGCCAGCAGCCCCCGGGGACGGCCACCCCTCCACTTT. V is TRBV7-8 and J is TRBJ1-6; D is possibly TRBD1 (5 bases). The CDR3 length is 13 residues. CDR1 is SGHVS and CDR2 is FQNEAQ in the germline V gene. V lost 5 bases, J lost 11 bases, and 13 bases lay in between. The complete variable domain, with remaining parts taken from reference TRBV7-8 and TRBJ1-6, reads GAGVSQSPRYKVAKRGQDVALRCDPISGHVSLFWYQQALGQGPEFLTYFQNEAQLDKSGLPSDRFFAERPEGSVSTLKIQRTQQEDSAVYLCASSPRGRPPLHFGNGTRLTVT.

This clone was counted a few times. This chain links TRBV5-6 with TRBJ2-1; D possibly corresponds to TRBD2 (5 bases). V gave up 2 bases and J gave up 6 bases, with 9 bases separating them. The CDR3 covers 13 residues. Germline loops: CDR1 SGHDT, CDR2 YYEEEE. CDR3 DNA: TGTGCCAGCAGCTTAAGCGGCGGCAATGAGCAGTTCTTC. Encoded protein: CASSLSGGNEQFF.

V and J are TRBV7-6 and TRBJ2-1, with a tentative D call TRBD2 (9 bases). There are 15 residues in the CDR3. CDR1 and CDR2 (germline): SGHVS, FNYEAQ. V was cut by 7 bases and J by 8 bases, with 21 bases left in between. CDR3 nucleotide sequence: TGTGCCAGCACCAGGGGGCGCGGGAGGGCGGATGAGCAGTTCTTC. Encoded protein: CASTRGRGRADEQFF.

The genes are TRBV9 and TRBJ2-5; D ambiguous. The better agreement between TRBJ2-7 and the DNA end casts doubt on the J call. From germline, CDR1 is SGDLS and CDR2 YYNGEE. This CDR3 has 15 residues. CDR3 nucleotides: TGTGCCAGCAGCGTAGCCCCTGGGAAGGTCCACGAGCAGTACTTC. It specifies CASSVAPGKVHEQYF.